Sequencing of this T cell receptor (beta chain) was carried out in a study of T cell changes during pregnancy in multiple sclerosis. Here immunoSEQ multiplex PCR was the method, and the copy in TCRdb shows in-frame clones only, minus some. Of approximately 50,000 clones detected, roughly 90% appear once; the ten largest clones hold 0.45% to 0.6%. The sample consisted of CD4+ T cells from peripheral blood mononuclear cells, taken after pregnancy. The receptor's source is a female donor with multiple sclerosis, enrolled in a pregnancy study.

This CDR3 is CASSDRGLARNEQFF. The DNA for the CDR3 is TGTGCCAGCAGTGACCGAGGACTAGCTCGTAATGAGCAGTTCTTC. The V and J genes are TRBV2 and TRBJ2-1; TRBD2 aligns across 8 bases. Germline loops: CDR1 SNHLY, CDR2 FYNNEI. The trim removed 3 bases at V and 7 bases at J, leaving 8 bases unmatched. This CDR3 has 15 amino acids. The variable domain in full, with the rest retrieved from reference TRBV2 and TRBJ2-1, is EPEVTQTPSHQVTQMGQEVILRCVPISNHLYFYWYRQILGQKVEFLVSFYNNEISEKSEIFDDQFSVERPDGSNFTLKIRSTKLEDSAMYFCASSDRGLARNEQFFGPGTRLTVL.